A single sample is the source of the 21 T cell receptor beta chains below, sequenced in a study of blood T cell repertoires in COVID-19. TCRdb keeps only in-frame clones here, not all; method: immunoSEQ multiplex PCR. Here the sample spans roughly 40,000 clones, roughly 81% being singletons. Sequencing input: peripheral blood. Every receptor here comes from a woman in her 70s in a cohort sampled during active COVID-19.

In its sample, this clone is medium-sized (0.01 to 0.1%). The gene calls are TRBV5-1 and TRBJ2-7, with 9 bases that match TRBD2. The CDR3 runs 16 residues. Trimming at V came to 3 bases and at J to 3 bases, leaving 10 bases not matched to a gene. Per the germline V gene, CDR1 is SGHRS and CDR2 is YFSETQ. The CDR3 region has the DNA TGCGCCAGCAGCTGTATCGGCGGGGGGGCGTGCTACGAGCAGTACTTC. This sequence encodes CASSCIGGGACYEQYF.

This clone was found a few times. The chain recombines TRBV7-9 with TRBJ2-7; D may be TRBD2 (5 bases). The germline gives CDR1 SEHNR, CDR2 FQNEAQ (reference sequence). The ends were cut back, 8 bases at V and 5 bases at J, with 13 bases in the middle. The CDR3 extends over 12 amino acids. The CDR3 nucleotides are TGTGCCAGCTCCGGGGTAACAAACGAGCAGTACTTC. It is translated as CASSGVTNEQYF.

The chain combines TRBV7-2 with TRBJ2-4; D is unresolved. Trimming cost V 4 bases and J 8 bases, with 12 bases left between them. This CDR3 has 13 residues. Per germline, CDR1 SGHTA and CDR2 FQGNSA. The CDR3 DNA reads TGTGCCAGCAGCTGGGCAGAGAAGGACATTCAGTACTTC. Translating gives CASSWAEKDIQYF.

This sequence joins TRBV6-5 and TRBJ1-2; D is perhaps TRBD1 (5 bases). There are 13 residues in the CDR3. Trimming cost V 0 bases and J 6 bases, with 8 bases left between them. The germline V gene has CDR1 MNHEY and CDR2 SVGAGI. The CDR3 reads CASSYSVGDGYTF. The CDR3 bases are TGTGCCAGCAGTTACTCGGTAGGGGATGGCTACACCTTC.

The V gene is TRBV18, the J gene TRBJ1-1; 9 positions match TRBD1. This CDR3 has 16 residues. CDR1 is KGHSH and CDR2 is LQKENI in the germline V gene. J gave up 1 base and V 10 bases, and 13 bases lay outside the gene matches. This CDR3 is CATTPGTGKTNTEAFF. CDR3 coding DNA: TGTGCCACCACCCCGGGGACAGGGAAAACGAACACTGAAGCTTTCTTT.

CDR3 region: CASSPLGQGANYEQYF. CDR3 DNA: TGTGCCAGCAGTCCTCTCGGACAGGGGGCGAACTACGAGCAGTACTTC. The rearrangement uses TRBV27 and TRBJ2-7, with 11 positions matching TRBD1. The CDR3 totals 16 residues. After removal of 5 bases from V and 3 bases from J, the junction contained 9 bases not matched to a gene. CDR1 is MNHEY and CDR2 is SMNVEV in the germline V gene (reference sequence).

V and J are TRBV9 and TRBJ1-3; 12 bases match TRBD1. After removal of 3 bases from V and 4 bases from J, the junction contained 5 bases not matched to a gene. The CDR3 is 16 amino acids. Germline CDR1 and CDR2: SGDLS and YYNGEE. The DNA for the CDR3 is TGTGCCAGCAGCGGGGGGACAGGGGGCTCAGGAAACACCATATATTTT. Translation gives CASSGGTGGSGNTIYF.

The genes are TRBV3-1 (or the pseudogene TRBV3-2) and TRBJ2-5; 11 bases line up with TRBD2. Germline V CDR1 and CDR2: LGHDT, YNNKEL (reference sequence). Losses at the gene ends were 1 base for V and 4 bases for J; bases not matched to a gene: 2. The CDR3 loop spans 15 amino acids. The CDR3 protein is CASSQVGLAGETQYF. CDR3 bases: TGTGCCAGCAGCCAAGTTGGACTAGCGGGAGAGACCCAGTACTTC.

The rearrangement uses TRBV3-1 (or the pseudogene TRBV3-2) and TRBJ2-2; D is possibly TRBD2 (6 bases). The germline CDR1 and CDR2 sequences are LGHDT and YNNKEL (reference sequence). The CDR3 is 18 residues long. Trimming shortened V by 0 bases and J by 9 bases, and 23 bases separated the two germline ends. The CDR3 nucleotides are TGTGCCAGCAGCCAAGAAGGTTGCGGGGCAGGGATGTACCGGGAGCTGTTTTTT. Its protein product is CASSQEGCGAGMYRELFF.

CDR3 nucleotides: TGTGCCAGCAGTGCAGGGCCCGTCGCAGGAATCTATGGCTACACCTTC. Protein product: CASSAGPVAGIYGYTF. This chain uses TRBV2 with TRBJ1-2; a weak D match, TRBD1 (5 bases). Deletions cut 4 bases from V and 4 bases from J, with 19 bases between. CDR1 and CDR2 from the germline V gene are SNHLY and FYNNEI. The CDR3 has 16 residues.

This sequence joins TRBV18 and TRBJ2-2, with a tentative D call TRBD2 (6 bases). Germline CDR1 reads KGHSH; CDR2 reads LQKENI. V was shortened by 5 bases and J by 3 bases, with 10 bases between the two germline ends. The CDR3 totals 14 residues. The CDR3 region is CASSAGTDTGELFF. The CDR3, as DNA: TGTGCCAGCTCAGCGGGGACGGACACCGGGGAGCTGTTTTTT. The variable domain in full, completed from reference TRBV18 and TRBJ2-2, reads NAGVMQNPRHLVRRRGQEARLRCSPMKGHSHVYWYRQLPEEGLKFMVYLQKENIIDESGMPKERFSAEFPKEGPSILRIQQVVRGDSAAYFCASSAGTDTGELFFGEGSRLTVL.

The rearrangement joins TRBV19 to TRBJ2-2; D is perhaps TRBD1 (6 bases). Trimming left V 11 bases short and J 1 base short, with 11 bases between. The CDR3 spans 13 residues. Germline CDR1 LNHDA, CDR2 SQIVND (reference sequence). CDR3 protein: CAGKGENTGELFF. DNA for the CDR3: TGTGCCGGCAAGGGGGAGAACACCGGGGAGCTGTTTTTT.

The chain joins TRBV7-2 to TRBJ1-2; D is perhaps TRBD1 (5 bases). Trimming left V 5 bases short and J 4 bases short, with 17 bases between. The CDR3 is 15 residues long. Germline CDR1 and CDR2: SGHTA and FQGNSA. The CDR3 loop reads CASSITGDPPYGYTF. CDR3 DNA sequence: TGTGCCAGCAGCATAACAGGCGACCCACCCTATGGCTACACCTTC. Drawing the rest from reference TRBV7-2 and TRBJ1-2, the complete variable domain is GAGVSQSPSNKVTEKGKDVELRCDPISGHTALYWYRQSLGQGLEFLIYFQGNSAPDKSGLPSDRFSAERTGGSVSTLTIQRTQQEDSAVYLCASSITGDPPYGYTFGSGTRLTVV.

In nucleotides, the CDR3 is TGCGCCAGCAGCTTGGAGGGGTTGGACACCGGGGAGCTGTTTTTT. Amino acid sequence: CASSLEGLDTGELFF. The chain has TRBV5-1 and TRBJ2-2; weak D call: TRBD1 (5 bases). CDR3 length equals 15 residues. Germline CDR1 SGHRS, CDR2 YFSETQ. Trimming cost V 0 bases and J 3 bases, with 9 bases left between them.

The chain uses TRBV29-1 and TRBJ2-5, with TRBD1 matching over 10 bases. The CDR3 is made up of 14 amino acids. The germline V gene has CDR1 SQVTM and CDR2 ANQGSEA. V gave up 8 bases and J gave up 3 bases; unmatched junction bases: 9. CDR3 sequence (DNA): TGCAGCACCAGATCCGGGACAGGGGAAGAGACCCAGTACTTC. It codes for CSTRSGTGEETQYF.

Remarks on this clone: The sample contains more than one DNA sequence encoding this CDR3. The chain is built from TRBV11-2 and TRBJ2-1, with 9 bases matching TRBD2. Unmatched junction bases numbered 2, after V lost 1 base and J lost 4 bases. This CDR3 comprises 15 residues. Germline V gene lookup returns CDR1 SGHAT and CDR2 FQNNGV. This chain's CDR3 is CASSLGLAEYNEQFF. The CDR3 bases are TGTGCCAGCAGCTTAGGACTAGCGGAATACAATGAGCAGTTCTTC.

This rearrangement joins TRBV19 to TRBJ2-5; 8 bases are shared with TRBD2. CDR1 is LNHDA, CDR2 SQIVND, per germline (reference sequence). J was trimmed by 5 bases and V by 3 bases; bases with no gene match: 5. The CDR3 consists of 14 residues. The CDR3 DNA sequence: TGTGCCAGTAGTATCCGAGCGGGAGTTGAGACCCAGTACTTC. This translates into CASSIRAGVETQYF.

This clone was recorded once. This chain connects TRBV28 to TRBJ1-4; a possible D gene is TRBD1 (5 bases). CDR1 is MDHEN and CDR2 is SYDVKM in the germline V gene. The CDR3 runs 13 residues. V lost 6 bases and J 3 bases, leaving 8 bases between the germline ends. Here the CDR3 DNA reads TGTGCCAGCAGGACCAGGGCTAATGAAAAACTGTTTTTT. Protein product: CASRTRANEKLFF. The full variable domain, in which reference TRBV28 and TRBJ1-4 provide the parts outside the CDR3, is DVKVTQSSRYLVKRTGEKVFLECVQDMDHENMFWYRQDPGLGLRLIYFSYDVKMKEKGDIPEGYSVSREKKERFSLILESASTNQTSMYLCASRTRANEKLFFGSGTQLSVL.

The J gene is TRBJ2-1, the V gene TRBV13; D may be TRBD2 (6 bases). The V gene's germline CDR1 is PRHDT and CDR2 FYEKMQ (reference sequence). V lost 6 bases and J 2 bases, leaving 17 bases between the germline ends. There are 16 residues in the CDR3. This CDR3 is CASRKGGAGPYNEQFF. CDR3 nucleotides: TGTGCCAGCAGGAAAGGAGGGGCAGGACCCTACAATGAGCAGTTCTTC.

This chain links TRBV12-3 or TRBV12-4 with TRBJ2-5; D unclear. Trimming cost V 4 bases and J 5 bases, with 11 bases left between them. There are 13 residues in the CDR3. CDR3 amino acids: CASSYGLRETQYF. The CDR3 coding sequence is TGTGCCAGCAGTTATGGGCTCCGGGAGACCCAGTACTTC.

This rearrangement joins TRBV5-1 to TRBJ1-2; a weak D match, TRBD1 (5 bases). Germline V CDR1 and CDR2: SGHRS, YFSETQ. The germline V and J ends were trimmed by 0 bases and 0 bases, with 9 bases remaining between them. The CDR3 length is 15 residues. CDR3 bases: TGCGCCAGCAGCTTGGAGGCGGGGGCTAACTATGGCTACACCTTC. Its protein product is CASSLEAGANYGYTF.